Listed below are T cell receptor beta chains from one sample, sequenced in a study of metastatic and nonmetastatic thyroid tumors. MiXCR re-clonotyped the PCR reads for TCRdb. Of 13,000 or so clones listed, about 25% were seen once; the top ten hold over 50%. Material for sequencing was blood. These receptors originate from a male donor with papillary thyroid cancer or a benign thyroid nodule (not recorded which). Some clones in this sample may be carry-over from other donors' samples. CDR3s include the opening cysteine and the closing phenylalanine or tryptophan. A D gene is named only where the DNA matches it firmly. Only some rows state a clone size, as once, few, many or a class for expanded clones.

V gene,clone size,J gene,D gene,CDR3 protein,CDR3 DNA
TRBV6-1,.,TRBJ1-2,.,CASSESVTGDSGYTF,TGTGCCAGCAGTGAAAGTGTGACAGGTGACTCTGGCTACACCTTC
TRBV20-1,.,TRBJ2-5,TRBD2,CSARTSSGGDQETQYF,TGCAGTGCTAGAACGTCTAGCGGGGGGGATCAAGAGACCCAGTACTTC
TRBV19,.,TRBJ2-7,.,CASSISQTSYEQYF,TGTGCCAGTAGTATATCACAGACAAGCTACGAGCAGTACTTC
TRBV6-1,medium-sized,TRBJ2-5,TRBD2,CASRHGAGPGETQYF,TGTGCCAGCAGACACGGAGCGGGGCCGGGGGAGACCCAGTACTTC
TRBV28,few,TRBJ1-2,.,CASSFRGKGGYTF,TGTGCCAGCAGCTTCCGGGGAAAAGGCGGCTACACCTTC
TRBV28,.,TRBJ2-7,TRBD1,CASNRDRGTNEQYF,TGTGCCAGCAACCGGGACAGGGGGACGAACGAGCAGTACTTC
TRBV6-4,few,TRBJ2-2,TRBD2,CASSDGGLGTGTGELFF,TGTGCCAGCAGTGACGGGGGACTAGGGACGGGCACCGGGGAGCTGTTTTTT
TRBV9,once,TRBJ2-3,.,CASSVATVVDTQYF,TGTGCCAGCAGCGTAGCGACGGTGGTTGATACGCAGTATTTT
TRBV7-2,many,TRBJ2-5,TRBD2,CASSLVGGGGGGETQYF,TGTGCCAGCAGCTTAGTAGGTGGAGGCGGGGGGGGAGAGACCCAGTACTTC
TRBV6-5,.,TRBJ2-5,.,CASSYSWARESQETQYF,TGTGCCAGCAGTTACTCGTGGGCCAGGGAGAGCCAAGAGACCCAGTACTTC
TRBV6-1,few,TRBJ1-1,.,CASPNLAQPNTEAFF,TGTGCCAGTCCGAACTTGGCACAACCGAACACTGAAGCTTTCTTT
TRBV2,few,TRBJ2-7,.,CASGTGLYEQYF,TGTGCCAGCGGGACGGGGTTATACGAGCAGTACTTC
TRBV6-1,few,TRBJ2-7,TRBD1,CASSHGQVIHEQYF,TGTGCCAGCAGTCATGGACAGGTCATCCACGAGCAGTACTTC
TRBV6-2/TRBV6-3,many,TRBJ2-3,.,CASRGGNPTDTQYF,TGTGCCAGCAGGGGCGGAAACCCCACAGATACGCAGTATTTT
TRBV11-2,once,TRBJ2-7,.,CASSLVPGAGEQYF,TGTGCCAGCAGCTTAGTCCCCGGGGCCGGCGAGCAGTACTTC
TRBV7-2,.,TRBJ2-5,TRBD2,CASSLAAREGTQYF,TGTGCCAGCAGCTTAGCGGCCAGGGAGGGGACCCAGTACTTC
TRBV28,few,TRBJ1-2,.,CASSVRVDYGYTF,TGTGCCAGCAGCGTCAGGGTCGACTATGGCTACACCTTC
TRBV12-3/TRBV12-4,few,TRBJ2-3,TRBD1,CASSYPDRGSTDTQYF,TGTGCCAGCAGTTACCCAGACAGGGGCAGCACAGATACGCAGTATTTT
TRBV2,few,TRBJ1-2,.,CASRLQNYGYTF,TGTGCCAGCAGGCTACAGAACTATGGCTACACCTTC
TRBV7-3,.,TRBJ2-1,.,CASSPFGGNEQFF,TGTGCCAGCAGCCCCTTCGGGGGCAATGAGCAGTTCTTC
TRBV28,medium-sized,TRBJ2-7,.,CASSLSGLSYEQYF,TGTGCCAGCAGTTTAAGCGGGCTCTCCTACGAGCAGTACTTC
TRBV29-1,few,TRBJ2-7,.,CSVGGAEPYEQYF,TGCAGCGTTGGTGGGGCAGAACCCTACGAGCAGTACTTC
TRBV6-2/TRBV6-3,medium-sized,TRBJ1-1,.,CASSYQQETEAFF,TGTGCCAGCAGTTACCAACAGGAAACTGAAGCTTTCTTT
TRBV5-8,many,TRBJ2-5,.,CASNRPPRVETQYF,TGTGCCAGCAACCGACCCCCGAGGGTGGAGACCCAGTACTTC
TRBV5-1,many,TRBJ2-3,TRBD1,CASMETGTGGLKQYF,TGCGCCAGCATGGAGACCGGGACAGGGGGTCTAAAGCAGTATTTT
TRBV19,few,TRBJ2-7,.,CARSSERAHEQYF,TGTGCCAGATCCAGCGAGAGGGCCCACGAGCAGTACTTC
TRBV28,medium-sized,TRBJ1-6,.,CASSFGPYNSPLHF,TGTGCCAGCAGCTTCGGGCCCTATAATTCACCCCTCCACTTT
TRBV30,once,TRBJ1-5,.,CAWSGQRGQPQHF,TGTGCCTGGAGTGGACAGAGGGGTCAGCCCCAGCATTTT
TRBV7-8,few,TRBJ2-1,.,CASSSLAWEQFF,TGTGCCAGCAGCTCCCTAGCATGGGAGCAGTTCTTC
TRBV6-4,.,TRBJ2-2,.,CASSDLGAGELFF,TGTGCCAGCAGTGACTTAGGGGCCGGGGAGCTGTTTTTT
TRBV4-3,few,TRBJ2-7,.,CASSQDGGTPSYEQYF,TGCGCCAGCAGCCAAGATGGAGGGACACCTTCCTACGAGCAGTACTTC
TRBV6-2/TRBV6-3,.,TRBJ2-1,.,CASSYYSSYNEQFF,TGTGCCAGCAGTTACTATAGCTCCTACAATGAGCAGTTCTTC
TRBV6-4,few,TRBJ2-2,TRBD2,CASSEGGSTGELFF,TGTGCCAGCAGTGAAGGCGGGAGCACCGGGGAGCTGTTTTTT
TRBV20-1,.,TRBJ2-1,TRBD2,CSAPSSGEALAEQFF,TGCAGTGCCCCTTCTAGCGGGGAGGCCTTGGCTGAGCAGTTCTTC
TRBV6-2/TRBV6-3,.,TRBJ2-7,TRBD1,CASTPRQGNEQYF,TGTGCCAGCACCCCGCGACAGGGGAACGAGCAGTACTTC
TRBV6-1,few,TRBJ2-5,TRBD2,CASSLTSGIGETQYF,TGTGCCAGCAGTTTGACTAGCGGGATAGGAGAGACCCAGTACTTC
TRBV11-1,.,TRBJ2-1,TRBD2,CASSLARTSGGSSYNEQFF,TGTGCCAGCAGCTTAGCGAGGACTAGCGGGGGTAGCTCCTACAATGAGCAGTTCTTC
TRBV6-1,many,TRBJ2-2,.,CASSETAGDTGELFF,TGTGCCAGCAGTGAAACGGCAGGGGACACCGGGGAGCTGTTTTTT
TRBV7-9,many,TRBJ2-1,TRBD2,CASSMTPGLAGIFAYNEQFF,TGTGCCAGCAGCATGACGCCGGGACTAGCGGGAATATTCGCCTACAATGAGCAGTTCTTC
TRBV2,few,TRBJ1-1,.,CASSPWQNTEAFF,TGTGCCAGCAGTCCTTGGCAGAACACTGAAGCTTTCTTT
TRBV5-8,many,TRBJ1-1,TRBD1,CASSSTGTVRAFF,TGTGCCAGCAGCTCCACCGGGACAGTCAGAGCTTTCTTT
TRBV9,many,TRBJ2-7,TRBD1,CASSLGTGGSYEQYF,TGTGCCAGCAGCCTCGGGACAGGGGGCTCCTACGAGCAGTACTTC
TRBV30,.,TRBJ2-7,.,CACLRGTYEQYF,TGTGCCTGTTTGAGGGGTACCTACGAGCAGTACTTC
TRBV28,.,TRBJ1-1,.,CASSLLRRAEAFF,TGTGCCAGCAGTCTCCTTCGAAGGGCTGAAGCTTTCTTT
TRBV6-1,.,TRBJ1-6,.,CASRATISSFSPLHF,TGTGCCAGCAGAGCGACCATTTCGTCGTTTTCACCCCTCCACTTT
TRBV14,.,TRBJ1-1,.,CASSPNRNTEAFF,TGTGCCAGCAGCCCTAACAGGAACACTGAAGCTTTCTTT
TRBV7-8,.,TRBJ2-7,.,CASSPRPGLYYEQYF,TGTGCCAGCAGCCCGCGACCGGGACTTTACTACGAGCAGTACTTC